These 30 T cell receptor beta chains share one sample of origin, sequenced in a study of cytomegalovirus exposure and HLA in healthy donors. PCR involved 60 Vbeta and 13 Jbeta primers. Profiled with immunoSEQ multiplex PCR; TCRdb holds only in-frame clones, not every one. Of around 180,000 clones in the sample, roughly 84% were seen once. Source material: PBMCs. The receptors were sampled from a boy between 10 and 17 years old in good health and CMV-seronegative.

This clone was seen only a few times. The rearrangement links TRBV11-1 to TRBJ2-7; 13 nucleotides align to TRBD2. J gave up 4 bases and V 5 bases, and 2 bases lay outside the gene matches. The CDR3 has 14 residues. The V gene's germline CDR1 is SGHAT and CDR2 FQDESV (reference sequence). The CDR3 nucleotides are TGTGCCAGCAGCCGGACTAGCGGGAGTTACGAGCAGTACTTC. This sequence encodes CASSRTSGSYEQYF.

This clone appeared a single time. The chain joins TRBV13 to TRBJ2-7, with 8 positions matching TRBD1. J gave up 1 base and V 4 bases, and 3 bases lay outside the gene matches. Germline V CDR1 and CDR2: PRHDT, FYEKMQ (reference sequence). The CDR3 is made up of 14 amino acids. The CDR3 loop is CASSSGTGSYEQYF. The CDR3 nucleotides read TGTGCCAGCAGCTCGGGGACAGGTTCCTACGAGCAGTACTTC. Based on the CDR3 plus reference TRBV13 and TRBJ2-7, the full variable domain is AAGVIQSPRHLIKEKRETATLKCYPIPRHDTVYWYQQGPGQDPQFLISFYEKMQSDKGSIPDRFSAQQFSDYHSELNMSSLELGDSALYFCASSSGTGSYEQYFGPGTRLTVT.

This chain links TRBV30 with TRBJ1-1; the D is unclear. CDR1 is GTSNPN and CDR2 is SVGIG in the germline V gene (reference sequence). The V gene lost 7 bases and the J gene lost 4 bases, with 13 bases spanning the gap. The CDR3 is 12 amino acids. The CDR3 protein is CAFSPGVTEAFF. CDR3 nucleotides: TGTGCCTTTTCCCCCGGGGTCACTGAAGCTTTCTTT.

V is TRBV29-1 and J is TRBJ1-3, with a weak D call TRBD1 (6 bases). The CDR3 has 11 amino acids. Per germline, CDR1 SQVTM and CDR2 ANQGSEA. Trimming left V 8 bases short and J 4 bases short, with 9 bases between. The CDR3 reads CSTGQGNTIYF. In nucleotides, the CDR3 is TGCAGCACCGGACAGGGAAACACCATATATTTT.

This clone was observed a handful of times. The chain links TRBV6-6 to TRBJ2-3, with 12 bases fitting TRBD1. Germline assignment: CDR1 MNHNY and CDR2 SVGAGI (reference sequence). V was clipped by 6 bases and J by 6 bases; unmatched bases: 7. CDR3 length: 15 residues. As DNA, the CDR3 is TGTGCCAGCAGCCCGGGACAGGGGGCGTCCGATACGCAGTATTTT. This gives the protein CASSPGQGASDTQYF.

The DNA of the CDR3 is TGCAGCGTTGAGCAGGTGGAAGGAGAGACCCAGTACTTC. This codes for CSVEQVEGETQYF. The chain links TRBV29-1 to TRBJ2-5; unclear D gene. The germline gives CDR1 SQVTM, CDR2 ANQGSEA. The CDR3 totals 13 residues. Between the trimmed V and J ends, which lost 3 bases and 4 bases, there was a span of 12 bases.

This rearrangement joins TRBV28 to TRBJ2-4, with TRBD2 matching 12 bases. The CDR3 extends over 15 amino acids. With 5 bases clipped from V and 8 bases from J, the junction kept 7 bases outside the gene matches. Per germline, CDR1 MDHEN and CDR2 SYDVKM. CDR3: CASSRTSGMKDIQYF. The CDR3 DNA reads TGTGCCAGCAGTCGGACTAGCGGGATGAAGGACATTCAGTACTTC. The full variable domain, in which reference TRBV28 and TRBJ2-4 provide the parts outside the CDR3, is DVKVTQSSRYLVKRTGEKVFLECVQDMDHENMFWYRQDPGLGLRLIYFSYDVKMKEKGDIPEGYSVSREKKERFSLILESASTNQTSMYLCASSRTSGMKDIQYFGAGTRLSVL.

The chain uses TRBV7-8 and TRBJ1-2, with D possibly TRBD1 on 5 matching bases. Between the trimmed V and J ends, which lost 1 base and 8 bases, there was a span of 23 bases. The germline V gene encodes CDR1 SGHVS and CDR2 FQNEAQ. This CDR3 is 17 amino acids long. CDR3: CASSLGVPSARGLGYTF. CDR3 nucleotide sequence: TGTGCCAGCAGCTTAGGTGTTCCTTCCGCTAGGGGTCTCGGCTACACCTTC.

This rearrangement joins TRBV21-1 to TRBJ1-5; the D segment call TRBD1 is taken from the table without a DNA check. TRBV21-1 corresponds to a pseudogene. This CDR3 has 18 amino acids. The CDR3 DNA is TGTGCCAGCAGCAAATACTTGACAGGGGGATATAGCAATCAGCCCCAGCATTTT. Amino acid sequence: CASSKYLTGGYSNQPQHF.

The chain combines TRBV7-3 with TRBJ2-3, with a possible D match to TRBD2 (5 bases). The V end was cut by 6 bases, the J end by 1 base, with 8 bases between. Looked up from germline, CDR1 is SGHTA and CDR2 is FQGTGA. The CDR3 sequence is 13 residues long. CDR3 DNA sequence: TGTGCCAGCAGTTCGAGGGGCACAGATACGCAGTATTTT. Residues: CASSSRGTDTQYF.

In this sample, this clone turned up a few times. The chain links TRBV28 to TRBJ1-6; D possibly corresponds to TRBD1 (6 bases). V dropped 7 bases and J dropped 5 bases, with 12 bases sitting between them. The germline gives CDR1 MDHEN, CDR2 SYDVKM. CDR3 length equals 14 residues. CDR3 nucleotide sequence: TGTGCCAGCACCCAGGGGTCGGATAATTCACCCCTCCACTTT. Amino acid sequence: CASTQGSDNSPLHF.

Only a few counts were recorded for this clone. The V call is TRBV7-2, the J call TRBJ2-1, with D possibly matching TRBD2 (5 bases). From germline, CDR1 is SGHTA and CDR2 FQGNSA. The V end lost 1 base, the J end lost 12 bases, and 10 bases lay between the germline ends. This CDR3 region has 12 residues. The CDR3 region is CASSLGSRGQFF. The CDR3 nucleotides read TGTGCCAGCAGCTTAGGATCCCGGGGGCAGTTCTTC.

The chain carries TRBV7-2 and TRBJ1-2, with D perhaps TRBD1 (6 bases). The germline CDR1 and CDR2 sequences are SGHTA and FQGNSA. The CDR3 extends over 14 amino acids. Deletions cut 8 bases from V and 1 base from J, with 14 bases between. This CDR3 reads CASAPGGSNYGYTF. The CDR3 nucleotides are TGTGCCAGCGCCCCGGGGGGCAGTAACTATGGCTACACCTTC.

Only one count was recorded for this clone. This sequence joins TRBV27 and TRBJ2-3; unclear D gene. The CDR3 spans 13 residues. Trimming cost V 7 bases and J 2 bases, with 10 bases left between them. Germline lookup yields CDR1 MNHEY and CDR2 SMNVEV (reference sequence). The CDR3 coding sequence is TGTGCCAGCATGGGCACCTACACAGATACGCAGTATTTT. Its protein is CASMGTYTDTQYF.

The genes are TRBV12-5 and TRBJ2-5; D may be TRBD2 (6 bases). This CDR3 region has 16 residues. Germline-derived CDR1 and CDR2 are LGHNT and FRNRAP. Trimming took off 1 base at V and 4 bases at J, with 16 bases between the two ends. DNA of the CDR3: TGTGCTAGTGGTTTGGGCACCGGGGGTGGGGCAGAGACCCAGTACTTC. Amino acids: CASGLGTGGGAETQYF. Combining the CDR3 with reference TRBV12-5 and TRBJ2-5 gives the whole variable domain DARVTQTPRHKVTEMGQEVTMRCQPILGHNTVFWYRQTMMQGLELLAYFRNRAPLDDSGMPKDRFSAEMPDATLATLKIQPSEPRDSAVYFCASGLGTGGGAETQYFGPGTRLLVL.

The V and J genes are TRBV11-2 and TRBJ1-6, with 10 bases identical to TRBD1. Trimming cost V 5 bases and J 9 bases; bases outside gene matches: 7. The CDR3 length is 15 residues. Germline CDR1 SGHAT, CDR2 FQNNGV. Here the CDR3 reads CASSLTGGASSPLHF. The CDR3 coding sequence is TGTGCCAGCAGCCTGACAGGGGGCGCAAGTTCACCCCTCCACTTT.

This clone was seen only once. The CDR3 coding sequence is TGTGCCACCAGCACCATCGGGACTAGCGCCACCGGGGAGCTGTTTTTT. Amino acid sequence: CATSTIGTSATGELFF. The rearrangement joins TRBV15 to TRBJ2-2; 10 nucleotides agree with TRBD2. The CDR3 loop spans 16 amino acids. The V segment lost 4 bases and the J segment 4 bases; nucleotides outside the gene matches: 6. Germline V lookup: CDR1 LNHNV, CDR2 YYDKDF (reference sequence).

The rearrangement links TRBV2 to TRBJ2-2, with a weak D call TRBD2 (6 bases). Germline CDR1 SNHLY, CDR2 FYNNEI. V was clipped by 4 bases and J by 4 bases, with 10 bases between them. The CDR3 contains 14 residues. Here the CDR3 reads CASSGLSGTGELFF. CDR3 DNA sequence: TGTGCCAGCAGTGGTCTTAGCGGCACCGGGGAGCTGTTTTTT.

V and J are TRBV2 and TRBJ2-7, with TRBD1 matching 8 bases. The CDR3 has 15 residues. Germline CDR1 SNHLY, CDR2 FYNNEI. The ends lost 5 bases at V and 4 bases at J; junction bases unmatched: 10. CDR3 bases: TGTGCCAGCAGTAAAGAGACAGGGGAGGTATACGAGCAGTACTTC. It specifies CASSKETGEVYEQYF.

The V call is TRBV4-1, the J call TRBJ1-2; maybe TRBD1 (6 bases). The germline V gene encodes CDR1 MGHRA and CDR2 YSYEKL. Trimming cost V 4 bases and J 1 base, with 13 bases left between them. This CDR3 has 15 residues. The CDR3 loop reads CASSPDGQINYGYTF. The CDR3 DNA sequence: TGCGCCAGCAGCCCCGATGGACAGATTAACTATGGCTACACCTTC.

The chain is built from TRBV7-9 and TRBJ1-1; the D is unclear. Germline CDR1 and CDR2: SEHNR and FQNEAQ (reference sequence). The ends were cut back, 1 base at V and 7 bases at J, with 4 bases in the middle. The CDR3 is 11 residues long. In nucleotides, the CDR3 is TGTGCCAGCAGCTTAGTCGTTGAAGCTTTCTTT. Translation gives CASSLVVEAFF.

This clone was counted only a few times. The chain joins TRBV5-1 to TRBJ2-1; TRBD2 might be the D (6 bases). The V gene's germline CDR1 is SGHRS and CDR2 YFSETQ. V lost 1 base, J lost 10 bases, and 12 bases lay in between. This CDR3 contains 13 residues. CDR3: CASSLSGGGEQFF. CDR3 nucleotide sequence: TGCGCCAGCAGCTTGTCCGGGGGTGGCGAGCAGTTCTTC.

The J gene is TRBJ1-1, the V gene TRBV5-4; D might be TRBD1 (5 bases). V lost 3 bases to trimming and J lost 4 bases, with 19 bases between them. There are 16 residues in the CDR3. Germline V gene data show CDR1 as SGHNT and CDR2 as YYREEE (reference sequence). The CDR3 DNA is TGTGCCAGCAGCTCAGGTGGTGGGACTTTGGGCACTGAAGCTTTCTTT. Translating gives CASSSGGGTLGTEAFF. Full variable domain (rest looked up from reference TRBV5-4 and TRBJ1-1): ETGVTQSPTHLIKTRGQQVTLRCSSQSGHNTVSWYQQALGQGPQFIFQYYREEENGRGNFPPRFSGLQFPNYSSELNVNALELDDSALYLCASSSGGGTLGTEAFFGQGTRLTVV.

A remark on this clone: Other DNA sequences from this sample encode an identical CDR3 as well. The rearrangement joins TRBV6-1 to TRBJ2-1; 12 bases map to TRBD2. The CDR3 sequence is 20 residues long. Germline CDR1 reads MNHNS; CDR2 reads SASEGT. V shed 0 bases, J shed 4 bases, and the junction held 13 bases outside the gene matches. The CDR3 loop reads CASSEAPRGRTSGAYNEQFF. In DNA form, the CDR3 reads TGTGCCAGCAGTGAAGCCCCTCGAGGTCGGACTAGCGGGGCTTACAATGAGCAGTTCTTC.

This clone showed up just a few times. The chain combines TRBV10-3 with TRBJ1-1; 10 nucleotides line up with TRBD1. From germline, CDR1 is ENHRY and CDR2 SYGVKD. After removal of 8 bases from V and 5 bases from J, the junction contained 8 bases not matched to a gene. The CDR3 length is 14 residues. The CDR3 spells CAIAPGQGTTEAFF. Written as DNA, the CDR3 is TGTGCCATCGCACCGGGACAGGGGACTACTGAAGCTTTCTTT.

The chain employs TRBV11-2 and TRBJ2-2; D is unresolved. CDR1 SGHAT and CDR2 FQNNGV come from the germline V gene. V lost 1 base and J 4 bases, leaving 10 bases between the germline ends. This CDR3 is built from 15 residues. Here the CDR3 reads CASSLGTPSTGELFF. Written as DNA, the CDR3 is TGTGCCAGCAGCTTAGGAACCCCTAGCACCGGGGAGCTGTTTTTT.

This chain connects TRBV7-9 to TRBJ2-1, with 7 bases lining up with TRBD1. With V trimmed by 5 bases and J by 7 bases, 5 bases remained unmatched. CDR1 and CDR2 from the germline V gene are SEHNR and FQNEAQ (reference sequence). This CDR3 is 13 amino acids long. The CDR3, as DNA: TGTGCCAGCAGCCCCAGGGACAGAAATGAGCAGTTCTTC. It codes for CASSPRDRNEQFF.

This chain links TRBV7-2 with TRBJ2-5; 9 bases line up with TRBD2. V lost 1 base, J lost 5 bases, and 14 bases stayed unmatched. Per the germline V gene, CDR1 is SGHTA and CDR2 is FQGNSA. There are 18 residues in the CDR3. The CDR3 region is CASSLVISGGPTGETQYF. The CDR3 DNA is TGTGCCAGCAGCTTAGTGATTAGCGGGGGCCCCACGGGGGAGACCCAGTACTTC.

The chain employs TRBV10-3 and TRBJ2-1; 12 bases are a match to TRBD2. The CDR3 is made up of 16 amino acids. CDR1 is ENHRY and CDR2 is SYGVKD in the germline V gene. J was trimmed by 8 bases and V by 0 bases; bases with no gene match: 5. Here the CDR3 reads CAISESLTSGSYEQFF. The CDR3 nucleotides read TGTGCCATCAGTGAGTCCTTGACTAGCGGGAGTTATGAGCAGTTCTTC.

As regards this clone: The germline gene is not matched at one end of the junction; a read error may be the cause. This rearrangement joins TRBV9 to TRBJ1-2; tentative D call: TRBD1 (6 bases). Per germline, CDR1 SGDLS and CDR2 YYNGEE. The CDR3 loop spans 12 amino acids. CDR3 sequence reads: CASSGTENGYTF. Here the CDR3 DNA reads TGTGCCAGCAGCGGGACAGAGAATGGTTACACCTTC.